This TCR beta chain was found in a study of identical twins. TCRdb reprocessed the 5' RACE reads with MiXCR, giving one entry per CDR3 protein. The repertoire holds about 890,000 distinct CDR3 sequences, with roughly an eighth as singletons. V lost 7 bases, J lost 4 bases, and 23 bases lay in between. CDR1 is MNHNS, CDR2 SASEGT, per germline. This CDR3 comprises 17 residues. The sample was also reused in another study, on yellow fever vaccine responses in identical twins.

Sequencing was performed on PBMCs. This TCR derives from a woman aged 18-29 years in good health. The V and J genes are TRBV6-1 and TRBJ2-1; tentative D call: TRBD2 (5 bases). This chain's CDR3 is CASTTTSYSPGYNEQFF. The CDR3 region has the DNA TGTGCCAGCACTACCACCTCGTACTCCCCGGGGTACAATGAGCAGTTCTTC.